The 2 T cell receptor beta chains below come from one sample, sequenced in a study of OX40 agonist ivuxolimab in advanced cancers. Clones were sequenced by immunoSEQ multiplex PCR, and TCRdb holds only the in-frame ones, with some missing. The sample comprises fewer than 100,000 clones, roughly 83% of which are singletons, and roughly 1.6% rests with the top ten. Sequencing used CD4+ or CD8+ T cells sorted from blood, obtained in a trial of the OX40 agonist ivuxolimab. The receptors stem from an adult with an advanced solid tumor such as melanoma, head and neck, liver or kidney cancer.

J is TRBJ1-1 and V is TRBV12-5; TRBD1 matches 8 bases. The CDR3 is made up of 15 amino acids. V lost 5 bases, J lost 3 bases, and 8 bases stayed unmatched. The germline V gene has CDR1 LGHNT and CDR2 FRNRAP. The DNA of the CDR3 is TGTGCTAGTGGTCGGATACAGGGGGATGACACTGAAGCTTTCTTT. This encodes CASGRIQGDDTEAFF.

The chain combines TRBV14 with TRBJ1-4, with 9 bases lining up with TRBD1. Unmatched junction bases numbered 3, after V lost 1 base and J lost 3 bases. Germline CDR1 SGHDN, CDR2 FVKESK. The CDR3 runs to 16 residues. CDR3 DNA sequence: TGTGCCAGCAGCCAAGGGGGGGACAGGGCTAATGAAAAACTGTTTTTT. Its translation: CASSQGGDRANEKLFF.